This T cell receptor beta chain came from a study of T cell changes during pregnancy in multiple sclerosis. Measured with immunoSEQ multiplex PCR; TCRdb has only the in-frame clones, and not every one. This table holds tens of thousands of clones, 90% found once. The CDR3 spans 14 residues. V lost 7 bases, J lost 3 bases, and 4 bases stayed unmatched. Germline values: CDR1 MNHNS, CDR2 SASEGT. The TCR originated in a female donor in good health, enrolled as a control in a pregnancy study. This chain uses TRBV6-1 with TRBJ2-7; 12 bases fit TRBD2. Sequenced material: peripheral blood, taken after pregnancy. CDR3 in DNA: TGTGCCAGCATCCTGACTAGCGGGGGCTACGAGCAGTACTTC. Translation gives CASILTSGGYEQYF.